The TCR beta chain described here comes from a study of T cell clusters in autoimmune cytopenias. This CDR3 is built from 14 residues. Germline V gene lookup returns CDR1 MNHEY and CDR2 SVGEGT. Remarks on this clonotype: Its antigen is still unknown.

Study-wide findings and caveats: Physiological T cell clusters of healthy donors were apparently absent in primary autoimmune cytopenia patients. TRB repertoire shifts in secondary cytopenia and chronic lymphocytic leukemia mostly reflected lymphoma, not autoimmunity.

TRB rearrangements were amplified by touch-down multiplex PCR with mixed TRB-A/B primers. TCRdb re-called the multiplex PCR reads, yielding one record per CDR3 amino acid sequence without DNA. Its listing shows about 6,000 distinct CDR3 sequences. TRB was amplified from around 250 ng of peripheral blood genomic DNA per sample. The chain links TRBV6-2 or TRBV6-3 to TRBJ1-5. The sample comprised peripheral blood. The sequence was collected from a human donor with an autoimmune cytopenia or autoimmune hepatitis (not recorded which). The CDR3 loop reads CASSYNSLGQPQHF.